The next 8 T cell receptor beta chains were all read from a single sample in a study of blood T cell repertoires in COVID-19. Generated by immunoSEQ multiplex PCR, the TCRdb table keeps only in-frame clones and is missing some. Of around 250,000 clones listed, 85% to 90% are singletons. The sequencing sample was made of PBMCs or T cells enriched from blood (not recorded which). These receptors were obtained from a man aged 50 to 60 who had been exposed to COVID-19.

This chain connects TRBV9 to TRBJ2-1; 9 bases line up with TRBD2. The CDR3 is 16 residues long. V was clipped by 0 bases and J by 8 bases; unmatched bases: 9. The V gene's germline CDR1 is SGDLS and CDR2 YYNGEE. The CDR3 bases are TGTGCCAGCAGCGTAGGGCCCATAGCGGGAGTTGATGAGCAGTTCTTC. Protein product: CASSVGPIAGVDEQFF.

This chain links TRBV5-1 with TRBJ2-3; tentative D call: TRBD1 (5 bases). V was pared by 0 bases and J by 14 bases, with 10 bases between. Germline values: CDR1 SGHRS, CDR2 YFSETQ. The CDR3 is 11 amino acids. CDR3 sequence: CASSLDAGWYF. As DNA, the CDR3 is TGCGCCAGCAGCTTGGACGCAGGGTGGTATTTT.

This clone was counted once. This chain connects TRBV13 to TRBJ2-1; 7 bases match TRBD2. The trim removed 5 bases at V and 0 bases at J, leaving 4 bases unmatched. The CDR3 contains 15 residues. In germline, CDR1 is PRHDT, CDR2 FYEKMQ (reference sequence). Here the CDR3 DNA reads TGTGCCAGCAGCGCTGGGACTAACTCCTACAATGAGCAGTTCTTC. Amino acid sequence: CASSAGTNSYNEQFF.

The rearrangement links TRBV5-1 to TRBJ2-1; D perhaps matches TRBD2 (6 bases). Trimming removed 5 bases at V and 8 bases at J, with 14 bases between. The CDR3 sequence is 13 residues long. Germline CDR1 SGHRS, CDR2 YFSETQ. CDR3 protein: CASSSTSSDEQFF. CDR3 coding DNA: TGCGCCAGCAGTTCGACTAGTTCCGATGAGCAGTTCTTC.

V and J are TRBV7-2 and TRBJ2-6, with D possibly TRBD1 on 6 matching bases. From germline, CDR1 is SGHTA and CDR2 FQGNSA. V dropped 4 bases and J dropped 2 bases, with 15 bases sitting between them. CDR3 length: 17 amino acids. CDR3: CASSSTGTFPGANVLTF. CDR3 in DNA: TGTGCCAGCAGCTCCACAGGGACGTTTCCTGGGGCCAACGTCCTGACTTTC.

The genes are TRBV19 and TRBJ1-4, with D possibly being TRBD1 (5 bases). Germline V gives CDR1 LNHDA, CDR2 SQIVND (reference sequence). This CDR3 spans 16 amino acids. V lost 3 bases, J lost 7 bases, and 18 bases lay in between. In nucleotides, the CDR3 is TGTGCCAGTAGTATCCCCCTCGGGGGTCCTCCTGAAAAACTGTTTTTT. It is translated as CASSIPLGGPPEKLFF.

The chain links TRBV9 to TRBJ2-1, with TRBD1 as a possible D gene (6 bases). CDR3 length: 12 amino acids. V lost 2 bases and J lost 7, with 7 bases in between. Germline CDR1 reads SGDLS; CDR2 reads YYNGEE. CDR3 region: CASSVQGNEQFF. The CDR3 DNA reads as TGTGCCAGCAGCGTGCAGGGGAATGAGCAGTTCTTC.

The rearrangement links TRBV7-8 to TRBJ1-3; no clear D gene. V was cut by 1 base and J by 0 bases, with 7 bases left in between. The CDR3 runs 15 residues. CDR1 is SGHVS and CDR2 is FQNEAQ in the germline V gene. CDR3 protein: CASSLGRSSGNTIYF. The CDR3 DNA sequence: TGTGCCAGCAGCTTAGGACGGAGCTCTGGAAACACCATATATTTT.